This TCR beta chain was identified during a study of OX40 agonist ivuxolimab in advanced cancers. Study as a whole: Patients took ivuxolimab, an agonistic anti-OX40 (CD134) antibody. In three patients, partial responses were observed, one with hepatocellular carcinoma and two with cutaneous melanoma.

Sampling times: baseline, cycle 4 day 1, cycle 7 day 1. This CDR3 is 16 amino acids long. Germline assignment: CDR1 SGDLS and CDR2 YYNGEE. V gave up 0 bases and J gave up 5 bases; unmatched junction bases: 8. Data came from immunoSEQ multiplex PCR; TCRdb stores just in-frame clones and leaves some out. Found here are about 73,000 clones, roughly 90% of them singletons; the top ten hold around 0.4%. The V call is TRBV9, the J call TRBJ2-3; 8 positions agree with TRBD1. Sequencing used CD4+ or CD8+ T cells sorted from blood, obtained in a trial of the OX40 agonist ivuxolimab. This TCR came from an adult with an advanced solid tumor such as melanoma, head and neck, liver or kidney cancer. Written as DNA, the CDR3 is TGTGCCAGCAGCGTAGCTGAGGCCAGGGGGCAAGATACGCAGTATTTT. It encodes CASSVAEARGQDTQYF.